The clone carrying this T cell receptor beta chain was found a few times. TCRdb ran MiXCR on the RT-PCR reads and lists one entry per CDR3 protein. The table records about 960,000 distinct CDR3 sequences, roughly 18% of them present only once. The data are from a study of patients and donors after allogeneic stem cell transplantation. Trimming stripped 1 base from V and 8 bases from J, with 8 bases between. The CDR3 extends over 12 amino acids. The germline V gene has CDR1 SEHNR and CDR2 FQNEAQ (reference sequence). The sequencing sample was made of blood, either unsorted or a sorted T cell fraction (not recorded which). This receptor was obtained from a human donor who was either an allogeneic HSCT recipient or a stem cell or donor lymphocyte infusion donor (not recorded which). It is not recorded whose cells these are; they may come from a transplant donor. The V gene is TRBV7-9, the J gene TRBJ1-2; unclear D gene. The CDR3 DNA is TGTGCCAGCAGCTTAGGGGGTTTGGGCTACACCTTC. It is translated as CASSLGGLGYTF.